The present entry profiles one TCR beta chain with its context. These data come from a study of blood T cell repertoires in COVID-19. Whole-study context: COVID-19 samples, acute and convalescent, were from the United States, Italy and Spain. Sources were T cells, B-cell-depleted T cells, or PBMCs; the material itself was cDNA or gDNA.

Germline assignment: CDR1 PRHDT and CDR2 FYEKMQ (reference sequence). V gave up 4 bases and J gave up 5 bases; unmatched junction bases: 4. This CDR3 region has 15 residues. Authors' analysis steps: Reference gene primers were amplified, and this amplification served to estimate nucleated cell counts. Clones were read by immunoSEQ multiplex PCR, and TCRdb kept only the in-frame ones, dropping some. V, J and clone size are taken as reported in that table, and D and trimming were inferred from the DNA itself. This table holds over 250,000 clones, roughly nine tenths found once. The chain carries TRBV13 and TRBJ2-7; 14 bases match TRBD2. The clonotype was recovered from a man aged 50-60 years with acute or convalescent COVID-19. The sample comprised peripheral blood. Written as DNA, the CDR3 is TGTGCCAGCAGCTCGGGACTAGCGGGGGAACACGAGCAGTACTTC. Protein: CASSSGLAGEHEQYF.